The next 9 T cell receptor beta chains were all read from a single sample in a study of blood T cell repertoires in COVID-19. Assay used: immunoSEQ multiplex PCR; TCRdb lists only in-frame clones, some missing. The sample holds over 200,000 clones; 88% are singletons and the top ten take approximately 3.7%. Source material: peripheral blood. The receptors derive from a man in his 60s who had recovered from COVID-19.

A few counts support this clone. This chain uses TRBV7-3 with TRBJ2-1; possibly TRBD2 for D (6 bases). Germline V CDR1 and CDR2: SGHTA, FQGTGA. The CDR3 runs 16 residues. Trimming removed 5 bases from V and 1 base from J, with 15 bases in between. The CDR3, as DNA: TGTGCCAGCAGCCCCCGCGGGGCCCAATCCTACAATGAGCAGTTCTTC. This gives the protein CASSPRGAQSYNEQFF.

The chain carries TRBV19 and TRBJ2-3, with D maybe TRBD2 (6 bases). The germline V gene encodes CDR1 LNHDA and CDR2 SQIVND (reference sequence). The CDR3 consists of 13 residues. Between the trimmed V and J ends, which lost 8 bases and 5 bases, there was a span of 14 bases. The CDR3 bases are TGTGCCAGTCGCCGGGAGCCCAAAGATACGCAGTATTTT. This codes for CASRREPKDTQYF.

The CDR3 protein is CASSQEAGASDTQYF. The CDR3 nucleotides are TGTGCCAGCAGCCAAGAAGCGGGGGCCTCAGATACGCAGTATTTT. The chain couples TRBV4-2 to TRBJ2-3; 8 bases are shared with TRBD2. Germline V lookup: CDR1 LGHNA, CDR2 YNFKEQ. The CDR3 is made up of 15 amino acids. Unmatched junction bases numbered 3, after V lost 0 bases and J lost 4 bases.

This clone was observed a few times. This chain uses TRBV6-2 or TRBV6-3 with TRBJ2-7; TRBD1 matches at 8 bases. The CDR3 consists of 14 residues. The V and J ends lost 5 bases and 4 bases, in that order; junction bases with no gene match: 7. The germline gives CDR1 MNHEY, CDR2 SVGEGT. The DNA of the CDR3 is TGTGCCAGCAGTCCCGACAGGGGCGCGTACGAGCAGTACTTC. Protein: CASSPDRGAYEQYF.

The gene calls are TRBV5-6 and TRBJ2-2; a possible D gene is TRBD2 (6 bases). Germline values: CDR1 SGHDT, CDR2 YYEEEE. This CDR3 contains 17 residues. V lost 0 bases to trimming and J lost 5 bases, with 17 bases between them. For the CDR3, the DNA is TGTGCCAGCAGCTTGGTCCCCCGGGCGGAGGGGACCGGGGAGCTGTTTTTT. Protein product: CASSLVPRAEGTGELFF.

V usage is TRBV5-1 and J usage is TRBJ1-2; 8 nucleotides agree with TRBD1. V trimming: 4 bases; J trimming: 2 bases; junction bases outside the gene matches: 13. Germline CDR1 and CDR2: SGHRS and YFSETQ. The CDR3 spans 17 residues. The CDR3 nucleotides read TGCGCCAGCAGCCACGGAGACAGGGGTAGGGGAAACTATGGCTACACCTTC. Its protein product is CASSHGDRGRGNYGYTF.

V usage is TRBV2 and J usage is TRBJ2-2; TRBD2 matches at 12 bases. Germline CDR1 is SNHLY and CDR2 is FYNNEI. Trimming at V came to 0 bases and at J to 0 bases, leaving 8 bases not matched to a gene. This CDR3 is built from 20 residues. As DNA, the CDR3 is TGTGCCAGCAGTGAAGCGCTAGCGGGGGGGTCAGCTCCGAACACCGGGGAGCTGTTTTTT. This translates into CASSEALAGGSAPNTGELFF. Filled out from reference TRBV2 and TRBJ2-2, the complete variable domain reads EPEVTQTPSHQVTQMGQEVILRCVPISNHLYFYWYRQILGQKVEFLVSFYNNEISEKSEIFDDQFSVERPDGSNFTLKIRSTKLEDSAMYFCASSEALAGGSAPNTGELFFGEGSRLTVL.

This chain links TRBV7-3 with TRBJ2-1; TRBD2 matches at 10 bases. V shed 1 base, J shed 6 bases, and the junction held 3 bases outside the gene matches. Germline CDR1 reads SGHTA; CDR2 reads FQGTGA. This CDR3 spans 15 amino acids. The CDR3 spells CASSLRLAGVNEQFF. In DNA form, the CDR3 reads TGTGCCAGCAGCTTAAGGCTAGCGGGGGTCAATGAGCAGTTCTTC.

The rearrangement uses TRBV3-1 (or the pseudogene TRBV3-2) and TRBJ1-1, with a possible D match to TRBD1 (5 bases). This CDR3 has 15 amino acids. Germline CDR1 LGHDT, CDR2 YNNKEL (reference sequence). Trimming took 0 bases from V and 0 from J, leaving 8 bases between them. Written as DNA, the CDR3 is TGTGCCAGCAGCCAAGATGACAGATTGAACACTGAAGCTTTCTTT. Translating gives CASSQDDRLNTEAFF.